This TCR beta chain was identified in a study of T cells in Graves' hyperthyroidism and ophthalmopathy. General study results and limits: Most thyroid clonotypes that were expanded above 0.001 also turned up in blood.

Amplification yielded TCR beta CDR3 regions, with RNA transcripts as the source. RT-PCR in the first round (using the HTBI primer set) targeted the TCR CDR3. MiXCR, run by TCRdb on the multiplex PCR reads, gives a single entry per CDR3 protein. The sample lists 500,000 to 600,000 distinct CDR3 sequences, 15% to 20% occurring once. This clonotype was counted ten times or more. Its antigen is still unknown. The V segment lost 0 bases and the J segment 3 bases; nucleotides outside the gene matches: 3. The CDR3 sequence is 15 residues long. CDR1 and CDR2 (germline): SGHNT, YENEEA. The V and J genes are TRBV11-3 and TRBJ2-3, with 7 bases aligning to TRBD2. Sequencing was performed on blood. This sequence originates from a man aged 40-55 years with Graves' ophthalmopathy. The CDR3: CASSLDGTTTDTQYF. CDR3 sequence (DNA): TGTGCCAGCAGCTTAGATGGGACTACAACAGATACGCAGTATTTT. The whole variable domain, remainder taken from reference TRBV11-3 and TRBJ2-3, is EAGVVQSPRYKIIEKKQPVAFWCNPISGHNTLYWYLQNLGQGPELLIRYENEEAVDDSQLPKDRFSAERLKGVDSTLKIQPAELGDSAVYLCASSLDGTTTDTQYFGPGTRLTVL.